These 29 T cell receptor beta chains share one sample of origin, sequenced in a study. Cells sorted as Tregs were CD4+, CD25+ and CD127-/low. Each CDR3 protein is one row after TCRdb ran MiXCR on the 5' RACE reads. The repertoire consists of fewer than 55,000 distinct CDR3 sequences, with roughly 22% occurring once and the leading ten covering roughly 4.5%. The sequencing sample was made of Tregs sorted from a lymph node. The receptor set was obtained from a female donor with breast cancer.

This clonotype came up a few times. CDR3: CSATHFPRVMTGANVLTF. CDR3 coding DNA: TGCAGTGCTACCCATTTCCCCAGGGTGATGACTGGGGCCAACGTCCTGACTTTC. The chain combines TRBV20-1 with TRBJ2-6, with a weak D call TRBD1 (5 bases). The CDR3 consists of 18 residues. Per the germline V gene, CDR1 is DFQATT and CDR2 is SNEGSKA (reference sequence). V gave up 4 bases and J gave up 2 bases, with 21 bases separating them.

This clonotype appeared many times. The CDR3 nucleotides read TGTGCCAGCAGAGGTCCTTATCAGCCCCAGCATTTT. Its protein is CASRGPYQPQHF. The chain links TRBV12-3 or TRBV12-4 to TRBJ1-5; D is undetermined. V was clipped by 6 bases and J by 5 bases, with 8 bases between them. This CDR3 is built from 12 residues.

This clonotype turned up a few times. The gene calls are TRBV7-6 and TRBJ2-1; no clear D gene. Germline-derived CDR1 and CDR2 are SGHVS and FNYEAQ. This CDR3 spans 13 amino acids. V lost 2 bases to trimming and J lost 5 bases, with 7 bases between them. This CDR3 reads CASSLSTNNEQFF. In DNA, the CDR3 is TGTGCCAGCAGCTTATCTACCAACAATGAGCAGTTCTTC. The whole variable domain, remainder taken from reference TRBV7-6 and TRBJ2-1, is GAGVSQSPRYKVTKRGQDVALRCDPISGHVSLYWYRQALGQGPEFLTYFNYEAQQDKSGLPNDRFSAERPEGSISTLTIQRTEQRDSAMYRCASSLSTNNEQFFGPGTRLTVL.

Many counts were recorded for this clonotype. The rearrangement uses TRBV15 and TRBJ2-7; 10 bases agree with TRBD1. The CDR3 is 16 amino acids. Unmatched junction bases numbered 8, after V lost 4 bases and J lost 2 bases. Germline CDR1 and CDR2: LNHNV and YYDKDF (reference sequence). CDR3 residues: CATSISGQGGPYEQYF. CDR3 DNA sequence: TGTGCCACCAGCATCAGCGGACAGGGGGGGCCCTACGAGCAGTACTTC.

The V gene is TRBV20-1, the J gene TRBJ1-2, with D uncertain. Germline V gives CDR1 DFQATT, CDR2 SNEGSKA (reference sequence). V lost 2 bases, J lost 6 bases, and 25 bases lay in between. The CDR3 is made up of 17 amino acids. The CDR3 region has the DNA TGCAGTGCTAGACACCGGGCTACGGAATCTTTCCCGGATGGCTACACCTTC. Translated, it gives CSARHRATESFPDGYTF.

The sample holds a few counts of this clonotype. The chain carries TRBV10-3 and TRBJ2-1; 8 nucleotides agree with TRBD1. The CDR3 extends over 16 amino acids. The ends lost 2 bases at V and 7 bases at J; junction bases unmatched: 10. The germline CDR1 and CDR2 sequences are ENHRY and SYGVKD. CDR3 amino acids: CAISEKWQGARNEQFF. CDR3 bases: TGTGCCATCAGTGAGAAGTGGCAGGGGGCTAGGAATGAGCAGTTCTTC.

Turning to this clonotype: A junction boundary mismatches the germline segment, possibly from a read error. The gene calls are TRBV7-9 and TRBJ2-1; D unclear. Germline V gene sequence: CDR1 SEHNR, CDR2 FQNEAQ (reference sequence). CDR3 length equals 15 residues. The CDR3 here is CASGLEVSFYNEQFF. CDR3 coding DNA: TGTGCCAGCGGCTTAGAAGTCAGTTTCTACAATGAGCAGTTCTTC. The whole variable domain, filled in from reference TRBV7-9 and TRBJ2-1, reads DTGVSQNPRHKITKRGQNVTFRCDPISEHNRLYWYRQTLGQGPEFLTYFQNEAQLEKSRLLSDRFSAERPKGSFSTLEIQRTEQGDSAMYLCASGLEVSFYNEQFFGPGTRLTVL.

This clonotype was observed at least ten times. CDR3 sequence: CASSLDPTGLISSGANVLTF. In DNA form, the CDR3 reads TGTGCCAGCAGCTTAGACCCCACAGGGCTGATTAGCTCTGGGGCCAACGTCCTGACTTTC. The genes are TRBV7-2 and TRBJ2-6, with D possibly being TRBD1 (6 bases). Germline V lookup: CDR1 SGHTA, CDR2 FQGNSA. The CDR3 has 20 residues. V lost 1 base to trimming and J lost 0 bases, with 19 bases between them.

As concerns this clonotype: This clone may be a read error of a much larger clone one base away. The V call is TRBV5-1, the J call TRBJ2-1; 7 bases are shared with TRBD2. The CDR3 is 15 amino acids. Germline-derived CDR1 and CDR2 are SGHRS and YFSETQ. The CDR3 DNA sequence: TGCGCCGGCAGCTTGGCGGCTAGCGGCTACAATGAGCAGTTCTTC. Translating it yields CAGSLAASGYNEQFF.

This clonotype was found once. One end of the junction does not line up with germline, which may come from a read error. The V gene is TRBV5-1, the J gene TRBJ2-2; a weak D match, TRBD2 (5 bases). In germline, CDR1 is SGHRS, CDR2 YFSETQ. The CDR3 spans 14 residues. CDR3 protein: CASSPVSNTGELFF. CDR3 nucleotide sequence: TGCGCCAGCAGCCCGGTTTCGAACACCGGGGAGCTGTTCTTT.

This clonotype was observed a handful of times. The V and J genes are TRBV5-1 and TRBJ2-6; D gene uncertain. V was cut by 4 bases and J by 0 bases, with 5 bases left in between. The CDR3 runs 14 residues. Germline V CDR1 and CDR2: SGHRS, YFSETQ. CDR3 in DNA: TGCGCCAGCAGCGCCTACTCTGGGGCCAACGTCCTGACTTTC. It codes for CASSAYSGANVLTF. Together with reference TRBV5-1 and TRBJ2-6, the CDR3 gives the full variable domain: KAGVTQTPRYLIKTRGQQVTLSCSPISGHRSVSWYQQTPGQGLQFLFEYFSETQRNKGNFPGRFSGRQFSNSRSEMNVSTLELGDSALYLCASSAYSGANVLTFGAGSRLTVL.

This clonotype has just one count. The chain joins TRBV11-2 to TRBJ2-1; 7 nucleotides align to TRBD2. Trimming cost V 4 bases and J 2 bases; bases outside gene matches: 11. The CDR3 runs 17 residues. Germline loops: CDR1 SGHAT, CDR2 FQNNGV. The CDR3 DNA reads as TGTGCCAGCAGCTCCCGCCCGGCCAGCGGGACCTACAATGAGCAGTTCTTC. This translates into CASSSRPASGTYNEQFF.

This clonotype was recorded a few times. The chain recombines TRBV7-2 with TRBJ1-1; D is unclear. CDR3 size: 14 residues. Trimming cost V 5 bases and J 1 base, with 11 bases left between them. Germline values: CDR1 SGHTA, CDR2 FQGNSA. The CDR3 loop reads CASSPGSANTEAFF. The CDR3 nucleotides read TGTGCCAGCAGCCCCGGGTCCGCGAACACTGAAGCTTTCTTT.

The rearrangement joins TRBV6-1 to TRBJ2-3; D is perhaps TRBD2 (6 bases). Germline V lookup: CDR1 MNHNS, CDR2 SASEGT. This CDR3 is built from 16 residues. Trimming cost V 1 base and J 3 bases, with 14 bases left between them. The CDR3 is CASSEGVSRGTDTQYF. The CDR3 nucleotides are TGTGCCAGCAGTGAAGGGGTGTCTCGGGGGACAGATACGCAGTATTTT.

V and J are TRBV6-2 or TRBV6-3 and TRBJ1-1; perhaps TRBD1 as D (6 bases). The CDR3 loop spans 13 amino acids. Between the trimmed V and J ends, which lost 6 bases and 4 bases, there was a span of 12 bases. Germline V gene data show CDR1 as MNHEY and CDR2 as SVGEGT. CDR3 in amino acids: CASRRDTTTEAFF. In DNA form, the CDR3 reads TGTGCCAGCAGGCGGGACACCACCACTGAAGCTTTCTTT.

The chain employs TRBV7-9 and TRBJ2-2; a possible D gene is TRBD1 (5 bases). This CDR3 has 16 residues. The V end was cut by 5 bases, the J end by 5 bases, with 18 bases between. In germline, CDR1 is SEHNR, CDR2 FQNEAQ (reference sequence). DNA for the CDR3: TGTGCCAGCAGCCCAAGGGCACAAAAGGGGACCGGGGAGCTGTTTTTT. This codes for CASSPRAQKGTGELFF.

This clonotype was recorded a few times. The chain couples TRBV10-3 to TRBJ2-1, with unresolved D. CDR1 is ENHRY, CDR2 SYGVKD, per germline. This CDR3 region has 12 residues. Trimming removed 2 bases from V and 8 bases from J, with 7 bases in between. Here the CDR3 DNA reads TGTGCCATCAGTGAGGTAGTCGATGAGCAGTTCTTC. It codes for CAISEVVDEQFF.

This clonotype occurred a few times. The V gene is TRBV3-1, the J gene TRBJ2-7, with 8 bases lining up with TRBD2. J lost 0 bases, V lost 4 bases, and 5 bases had no gene match. The V gene's germline CDR1 is LGHDT and CDR2 YNNKEL (reference sequence). The CDR3 is made up of 15 amino acids. The CDR3 nucleotides are TGTGCCAGCAGCCCCGCCGGGACTAGCTCCTACGAGCAGTACTTC. Residues: CASSPAGTSSYEQYF.

The V call is TRBV2, the J call TRBJ2-1, with 12 bases lining up with TRBD2. The CDR3 totals 16 residues. Germline CDR1 and CDR2: SNHLY and FYNNEI. The V gene end was trimmed by 6 bases and the J gene end by 0 bases; junction bases not matched to a gene: 3. The CDR3 DNA reads TGTGCCAGCAGGCTAGCGGGAGGGAGCTCCTACAATGAGCAGTTCTTC. It yields the protein CASRLAGGSSYNEQFF. The full variable domain, its missing parts supplied by reference TRBV2 and TRBJ2-1, is EPEVTQTPSHQVTQMGQEVILRCVPISNHLYFYWYRQILGQKVEFLVSFYNNEISEKSEIFDDQFSVERPDGSNFTLKIRSTKLEDSAMYFCASRLAGGSSYNEQFFGPGTRLTVL.

This clonotype was observed at least ten times. The chain recombines TRBV6-1 with TRBJ2-7; 14 bases are a match to TRBD2. The CDR3 totals 13 residues. Germline V gives CDR1 MNHNS, CDR2 SASEGT. V gave up 9 bases and J gave up 6 bases; unmatched junction bases: 4. The CDR3 spells CASGLAGGGEQYF. CDR3 DNA: TGTGCCAGTGGACTAGCGGGAGGTGGCGAGCAGTACTTC.

This clonotype was counted only a few times. The rearrangement links TRBV30 to TRBJ1-3; D possibly corresponds to TRBD1 (6 bases). CDR3 length: 13 amino acids. V dropped 4 bases and J dropped 9 bases, with 16 bases sitting between them. CDR1 is GTSNPN, CDR2 SVGIG, per germline (reference sequence). DNA of the CDR3: TGTGCCTGGATGACCGGGACACGCGGCACCATATATTTT. Translation gives CAWMTGTRGTIYF.

There are many counts of this clonotype. The V and J genes are TRBV4-1 and TRBJ2-1; D unclear. Germline V CDR1 and CDR2: MGHRA, YSYEKL. With 0 bases removed from V and 9 bases from J, the gap between germline ends came to 15 bases. CDR3 size: 15 residues. This chain's CDR3 is CASSQDLVSLGEQFF. The CDR3 region has the DNA TGCGCCAGCAGCCAAGATCTCGTCTCACTGGGTGAGCAGTTCTTC.

This clonotype was observed a handful of times. The chain has TRBV7-3 and TRBJ2-1; TRBD1 agrees at 8 bases. After removal of 5 bases from V and 6 bases from J, the junction contained 3 bases not matched to a gene. CDR3 size: 13 residues. CDR1 and CDR2 (germline): SGHTA, FQGTGA. The DNA for the CDR3 is TGTGCCAGCAGCCCTACAGGGGGCAATGAGCAGTTCTTC. It specifies CASSPTGGNEQFF. Based on the CDR3 plus reference TRBV7-3 and TRBJ2-1, the full variable domain is GAGVSQTPSNKVTEKGKYVELRCDPISGHTALYWYRQSLGQGPEFLIYFQGTGAADDSGLPNDRFFAVRPEGSVSTLKIQRTERGDSAVYLCASSPTGGNEQFFGPGTRLTVL.

The table lists this clonotype with a few counts. The V gene is TRBV4-1, the J gene TRBJ2-1; 10 nucleotides align to TRBD2. This CDR3 has 16 residues. Germline CDR1 and CDR2: MGHRA and YSYEKL. V gave up 4 bases and J gave up 8 bases; unmatched junction bases: 11. The CDR3 spells CASSRGQAGGGDEQFF. The CDR3, as DNA: TGCGCCAGCAGCCGGGGGCAAGCGGGAGGGGGCGATGAGCAGTTCTTC.

V gene TRBV7-9 combines with J gene TRBJ2-5; 11 bases are a match to TRBD2. The V gene end was trimmed by 5 bases and the J gene end by 4 bases; junction bases not matched to a gene: 6. The V gene's germline CDR1 is SEHNR and CDR2 FQNEAQ (reference sequence). CDR3 size: 15 residues. CDR3 in amino acids: CASSITSGSLETQYF. The CDR3 coding sequence is TGTGCCAGCAGCATAACTAGCGGGAGTTTAGAGACCCAGTACTTC.

This clonotype was seen a handful of times. The CDR3 loop reads CASSLGLGGGGETQYF. The CDR3 DNA reads as TGTGCCAGCAGCTTAGGGCTTGGGGGGGGCGGTGAGACCCAGTACTTC. The V gene is TRBV7-2, the J gene TRBJ2-5, with a weak D call TRBD2 (7 bases). CDR1 SGHTA and CDR2 FQGNSA come from the germline V gene. The V end lost 1 base, the J end lost 5 bases, and 17 bases lay between the germline ends. CDR3 size: 16 residues.

About this clonotype itself: One junction end disagrees with the germline gene, perhaps due to a read error. The chain combines TRBV12-3 or TRBV12-4 with TRBJ2-3, with TRBD2 identical over 8 bases. The CDR3 has 14 residues. CDR3 sequence: CTSRREGLGDTQYF. The CDR3 nucleotides read TGTACCAGCAGACGGGAGGGCCTTGGGGATACGCAGTATTTT.

Judged by abundance, this clonotype is medium-sized. This chain links TRBV12-3 or TRBV12-4 with TRBJ2-7; 8 nucleotides match TRBD2. The CDR3 contains 14 residues. V lost 7 bases to trimming and J lost 2 bases; unmatched junction nucleotides: 7. The CDR3 nucleotides are TGTGCCAGCACACCGGGACTAGGGACCTACGAGCAGTACTTC. Its translation: CASTPGLGTYEQYF.

This clonotype was observed many times. The genes are TRBV18 and TRBJ1-4, with D perhaps matching TRBD1 (6 bases). Deletions cut 4 bases from V and 8 bases from J, with 14 bases between. This CDR3 has 14 residues. The V gene's germline CDR1 is KGHSH and CDR2 LQKENI. In nucleotides, the CDR3 is TGTGCCAGCTCACTGGGCACAGGGAACGAAAAACTGTTTTTT. It codes for CASSLGTGNEKLFF.